The 17 T cell receptor beta chains below all came from one sample that was sequenced in a study of blood T cell repertoires in COVID-19. Measured with immunoSEQ multiplex PCR; TCRdb has only the in-frame clones, and not every one. The sample lists tens of thousands of clones; about 89% were seen once. The sample was peripheral blood. The receptor source for this set is a man aged 55 to 70 with active or convalescent COVID-19.

V and J are TRBV7-2 and TRBJ1-5; 10 nucleotides align to TRBD1. V lost 5 bases to trimming and J lost 8 bases; unmatched junction nucleotides: 9. Per the germline V gene, CDR1 is SGHTA and CDR2 is FQGNSA. The CDR3 extends over 15 amino acids. The CDR3 region has the DNA TGTGCCAGCAGCGCCCCCGGGACAGGGGAAAAGCCCCAGCATTTT. The encoded protein is CASSAPGTGEKPQHF.

The gene calls are TRBV19 and TRBJ1-2; unclear D gene. The V and J ends lost 6 bases and 4 bases respectively, with 3 bases between them. CDR3 size: 10 residues. Germline V lookup: CDR1 LNHDA, CDR2 SQIVND (reference sequence). CDR3 residues: CASSGYGYTF. CDR3 DNA: TGTGCCAGTAGCGGCTATGGCTACACCTTC.

The chain couples TRBV19 to TRBJ2-5, with TRBD1 matching over 7 bases. CDR3 length: 17 residues. Per the germline V gene, CDR1 is LNHDA and CDR2 is SQIVND (reference sequence). Trimming took 0 bases from V and 4 from J; bases not matched to a gene: 11. CDR3 sequence: CASSIDPLQGLGETQYF. The CDR3 DNA reads TGTGCCAGTAGTATAGATCCGTTACAGGGGTTGGGAGAGACCCAGTACTTC.

The V and J genes are TRBV3-1 (or the pseudogene TRBV3-2) and TRBJ2-1, with TRBD2 matching 10 bases. Germline V CDR1 and CDR2: LGHDT, YNNKEL (reference sequence). V lost 4 bases and J lost 5; bases outside the gene matches: 5. This CDR3 region has 15 residues. The CDR3 sequence is CASSPTSGANNEQFF. Here the CDR3 DNA reads TGTGCCAGCAGCCCTACTAGCGGGGCGAACAATGAGCAGTTCTTC.

The chain joins TRBV5-4 to TRBJ2-1, with 7 nucleotides matching TRBD1. The V segment lost 5 bases and the J segment 3 bases; nucleotides outside the gene matches: 5. Per the germline V gene, CDR1 is SGHNT and CDR2 is YYREEE (reference sequence). The CDR3 totals 14 residues. The CDR3 is CASRAGTDYNEQFF. CDR3 in DNA: TGTGCCAGCAGGGCCGGGACAGACTACAATGAGCAGTTCTTC.

This clone was seen more than once but under ten times. The J gene is TRBJ1-1, the V gene TRBV5-1; 7 bases align to TRBD1. This CDR3 region has 13 residues. Germline V gene sequence: CDR1 SGHRS, CDR2 YFSETQ. The ends lost 3 bases at V and 2 bases at J; junction bases unmatched: 1. The CDR3 sequence: CASSWDRNTEAFF. CDR3 sequence (DNA): TGCGCCAGCAGCTGGGACAGAAACACTGAAGCTTTCTTT.

The chain joins TRBV7-9 to TRBJ1-1; D is possibly TRBD1 (5 bases). Trimming pared 1 base from V and 7 bases from J, leaving 19 bases between. Germline CDR1 is SEHNR and CDR2 is FQNEAQ (reference sequence). CDR3 size: 16 residues. In DNA, the CDR3 is TGTGCCAGCAGCTTAGGATTAGATTCTTGGGGGGTTGAAGCTTTCTTT. This sequence encodes CASSLGLDSWGVEAFF.

The rearrangement links TRBV19 to TRBJ1-2; 9 bases are a match to TRBD1. CDR1 and CDR2 (germline): LNHDA, SQIVND (reference sequence). Losses at the gene ends were 3 bases for V and 2 bases for J; bases not matched to a gene: 1. The CDR3 has 14 amino acids. The CDR3 protein is CASSIDRGNYGYTF. Written as DNA, the CDR3 is TGTGCCAGTAGTATCGACAGGGGGAACTATGGCTACACCTTC.

This clone was picked up a small number of times. This sequence joins TRBV7-2 and TRBJ1-3; tentative D call: TRBD1 (5 bases). CDR3 length: 14 amino acids. Germline V gene data show CDR1 as SGHTA and CDR2 as FQGNSA. Trimming pared 3 bases from V and 3 bases from J, leaving 9 bases between. Written as DNA, the CDR3 is TGTGCCAGCAGCTTCCTGACAGTTGGAAACACCATATATTTT. As protein: CASSFLTVGNTIYF.

The chain carries TRBV27 and TRBJ1-5; 7 bases align to TRBD1. The CDR3 extends over 14 amino acids. V dropped 6 bases and J dropped 3; count of bases not matched to a gene: 5. Germline CDR1 is MNHEY and CDR2 is SMNVEV (reference sequence). Written as DNA, the CDR3 is TGTGCCAGCAGCGGGACAGCAAACAATCAGCCCCAGCATTTT. Translation: CASSGTANNQPQHF.

The chain carries TRBV6-6 and TRBJ1-1; 7 bases fit TRBD1. V dropped 4 bases and J dropped 0; count of bases not matched to a gene: 8. This CDR3 comprises 16 residues. CDR1 is MNHNY and CDR2 is SVGAGI in the germline V gene (reference sequence). The CDR3 loop reads CASSSQGVPMNTEAFF. As DNA, the CDR3 is TGTGCCAGCAGTTCCCAGGGGGTCCCCATGAACACTGAAGCTTTCTTT.

The chain combines TRBV29-1 with TRBJ1-5, with D possibly being TRBD1 (5 bases). Trimming shortened V by 6 bases and J by 7 bases, and 16 bases separated the two germline ends. Germline V CDR1 and CDR2: SQVTM, ANQGSEA. This CDR3 spans 13 amino acids. CDR3 amino acids: CSVGPGGGQPQHF. CDR3 DNA sequence: TGCAGCGTCGGACCCGGGGGAGGCCAGCCCCAGCATTTT.

This clone appeared a single time. The chain joins TRBV7-9 to TRBJ2-1; 7 bases agree with TRBD2. This CDR3 region has 17 residues. Germline trimming cut 0 bases from V and 0 bases from J; bases unmatched to any gene: 5. Germline CDR1 reads SEHNR; CDR2 reads FQNEAQ (reference sequence). As DNA, the CDR3 is TGTGCCAGCAGCTTAGCCCCTGGGGGGGGCTCCTACAATGAGCAGTTCTTC. Translation gives CASSLAPGGGSYNEQFF.

The V and J genes are TRBV7-9 and TRBJ2-6; 9 nucleotides agree with TRBD1. The length of the CDR3 is 18 residues. V shed 4 bases, J shed 2 bases, and the junction held 9 bases outside the gene matches. CDR1 and CDR2 from the germline V gene are SEHNR and FQNEAQ (reference sequence). The CDR3 is CASSWTTGGAAGANVLTF. The DNA of the CDR3 is TGTGCCAGCAGCTGGACTACAGGGGGCGCAGCTGGGGCCAACGTCCTGACTTTC.

In this sample, this clone turned up a few times. The rearrangement uses TRBV4-1 and TRBJ1-4; 9 bases line up with TRBD1. Per germline, CDR1 MGHRA and CDR2 YSYEKL. J was trimmed by 4 bases and V by 3 bases; bases with no gene match: 12. There are 18 residues in the CDR3. The DNA for the CDR3 is TGCGCCAGCAGCCAGATACAGGGGGCGTTCACGATTAATGAAAAACTGTTTTTT. Amino acid sequence: CASSQIQGAFTINEKLFF.

The V gene is TRBV2, the J gene TRBJ2-5; tentative D call: TRBD2 (6 bases). CDR1 and CDR2 from the germline V gene are SNHLY and FYNNEI. Trimming took 7 bases from V and 4 from J, leaving 13 bases between them. The CDR3 runs 13 residues. The CDR3 DNA reads TGTGCCAGCATTGGGGCTAGCGTAGAGACCCAGTACTTC. Its translation is CASIGASVETQYF.

This sequence joins TRBV5-1 and TRBJ2-2; TRBD2 matches 9 bases. The germline V gene encodes CDR1 SGHRS and CDR2 YFSETQ. CDR3 length: 15 residues. With V trimmed by 0 bases and J by 3 bases, 0 bases remained unmatched. DNA for the CDR3: TGCGCCAGCAGCTTGGTAGCGGGGGACACCGGGGAGCTGTTTTTT. Translation: CASSLVAGDTGELFF.